This TCR beta chain was recorded in a study of blood T cell repertoires in COVID-19. Study at large: Nucleic acid was either cDNA or gDNA, and it came from T cells, B-cell-depleted T cells, or PBMCs.

Seattle participants joined during active infection and were tracked over time. Trimming cost V 5 bases and J 4 bases; bases outside gene matches: 9. The CDR3 totals 15 residues. In germline, CDR1 is SGHNT, CDR2 YYREEE (reference sequence). Source study methods: Nucleated cell counts were estimated from reference gene primer amplification. Measured with immunoSEQ multiplex PCR; TCRdb has only the in-frame clones, and not every one. D and trimming come from the DNA, and the V and J calls and clone size come from that table. The table has 300,000 to 450,000 clones, about 89% seen once. This rearrangement joins TRBV5-4 to TRBJ2-3; TRBD1 aligns across 8 bases. Sequenced sample: peripheral blood. This TCR was sampled from a woman aged 25-40 years with COVID-19, enrolled during active disease. CDR3 in DNA: TGTGCCAGCAGTCACGGACAGGGAGGTTCAGATACGCAGTATTTT. Protein: CASSHGQGGSDTQYF. Combining the CDR3 with reference TRBV5-4 and TRBJ2-3 gives the whole variable domain ETGVTQSPTHLIKTRGQQVTLRCSSQSGHNTVSWYQQALGQGPQFIFQYYREEENGRGNFPPRFSGLQFPNYSSELNVNALELDDSALYLCASSHGQGGSDTQYFGPGTRLTVL.